These T cell receptor beta chains were read from a single sample in a study of identical twins. MiXCR was run by TCRdb on the 5' RACE reads, yielding one entry per CDR3 protein. The repertoire holds some 600,000 distinct CDR3 sequences, with just over 7% as singletons. The same sample was also used in a study of yellow fever vaccine responses in identical twins.

The sample taken for sequencing was PBMCs. The receptors were sampled from a woman between 18 and 29 years old in good health. The CDR3 runs from the conserved cysteine through the conserved F or W. D genes are given only for firm matches. Rows may omit the clone size; those that give it use once, few, many or a size class.

-	TRBJ2-3	TRBV20-1	-	CSARWYGYGTDTQYF	TGCAGTGCTAGATGGTACGGATACGGCACAGATACGCAGTATTTT
-	TRBJ1-1	TRBV20-1	few	CSARDGPLNTEAFF	TGCAGTGCTCGGGACGGTCCTTTGAACACTGAAGCTTTCTTT
TRBD1	TRBJ2-5	TRBV7-9	many	CASSHPGQGKETQYF	TGTGCCAGCAGCCATCCGGGACAGGGCAAGGAGACCCAGTACTTC
TRBD2	TRBJ2-1	TRBV20-1	few	CSARLAGRVYGVFDEQFF	TGCAGTGCCAGACTAGCGGGACGGGTTTATGGGGTTTTCGATGAGCAGTTCTTC
-	TRBJ1-2	TRBV12-3/TRBV12-4	-	CASYGQSLNYGYTF	TGTGCCAGCTACGGACAGTCACTTAACTATGGCTACACCTTC
TRBD2	TRBJ2-3	TRBV7-6	few	CASSLGTSGSADTQYF	TGTGCCAGCAGCCTCGGGACTAGCGGGAGTGCAGATACGCAGTATTTT
-	TRBJ2-3	TRBV7-8	-	CASTTLGSLGDTQYF	TGTGCCAGCACAACTCTCGGTAGTTTGGGAGATACGCAGTATTTT
-	TRBJ2-2	TRBV12-3/TRBV12-4	many	CASSFRQTYTGELFF	TGTGCCAGCAGTTTCCGACAGACATACACCGGGGAGCTGTTTTTT
TRBD2	TRBJ2-2	TRBV5-1	many	CASSLARAGGPRTGELFF	TGCGCCAGCAGCTTGGCCCGGGCGGGGGGGCCACGGACCGGGGAGCTGTTTTTT
TRBD2	TRBJ2-3	TRBV3-1	-	CASRTSGGGYTQYF	TGTGCCAGCAGGACTAGCGGGGGGGGTTATACGCAGTATTTT
-	TRBJ1-1	TRBV29-1	-	CSVTTSSWGHNEAFF	TGCAGCGTGACAACCTCGAGTTGGGGGCATAATGAAGCTTTCTTT
-	TRBJ1-2	TRBV4-1	few	CASSPTENNYGYTF	TGCGCCAGCAGCCCGACAGAGAATAACTATGGCTACACCTTC
TRBD1	TRBJ2-7	TRBV7-9	-	CASSPRDRGNYEQYF	TGTGCCAGCAGCCCCCGGGACAGGGGGAATTACGAGCAGTACTTC
-	TRBJ2-1	TRBV6-1	-	CASSRVGAAGDEQFF	TGTGCCAGCTCGCGCGTTGGGGCCGCCGGTGATGAGCAGTTCTTC
-	TRBJ1-1	TRBV27	many	CASVRNTEAFF	TGTGCCAGCGTCAGGAACACTGAAGCTTTCTTT
TRBD1	TRBJ1-2	TRBV12-3/TRBV12-4	many	CASSTGQGDYGYTF	TGTGCCAGCAGTACCGGACAGGGAGACTATGGCTACACCTTC
-	TRBJ2-1	TRBV29-1	-	CSVEVFPGNEQFF	TGCAGCGTTGAAGTTTTTCCGGGTAATGAGCAGTTCTTC
-	TRBJ2-7	TRBV4-2	few	CASSQDSSASSYEQYF	TGTGCCAGCAGCCAAGATTCATCGGCTAGCAGCTACGAGCAGTACTTC
TRBD2	TRBJ2-5	TRBV2	few	CASSEAQVAGKETQYF	TGTGCCAGCAGTGAAGCCCAGGTAGCGGGAAAAGAGACCCAGTACTTC
-	TRBJ1-6	TRBV19	few	CASSPGGANSPLHF	TGTGCCAGTAGTCCGGGAGGTGCCAATTCACCCCTCCACTTT
-	TRBJ2-2	TRBV5-1	many	CASSFGETGELFF	TGCGCCAGCAGCTTCGGGGAAACCGGGGAGCTGTTTTTT
-	TRBJ1-1	TRBV18	few	CASSPLGGGRNTEAFF	TGTGCCAGCTCACCCCTGGGGGGCGGAAGGAACACTGAAGCTTTCTTT
-	TRBJ2-5	TRBV20-1	few	CSGSRATQETQYF	TGCAGTGGATCGAGAGCCACCCAAGAGACCCAGTACTTC
TRBD2	TRBJ2-5	TRBV20-1	many	CSARDPGGDTRETQYF	TGCAGTGCTAGAGATCCGGGAGGGGACACAAGGGAGACCCAGTACTTC
TRBD2	TRBJ2-1	TRBV11-1	-	CASSFPGSWGGSYNEQFF	TGTGCCAGCAGCTTCCCAGGTTCGTGGGGGGGATCCTACAATGAGCAGTTCTTC
TRBD2	TRBJ2-5	TRBV2	many	CASSGLAGAETQYF	TGTGCCAGCAGTGGTCTAGCGGGAGCGGAGACCCAGTACTTC
-	TRBJ2-7	TRBV4-1	few	CASSQVTGSLYEQYF	TGCGCCAGCAGCCAAGTCACGGGGTCCCTCTACGAGCAGTACTTC
-	TRBJ1-3	TRBV6-1	-	CASSEWGAGGNTIYF	TGTGCCAGCAGTGAATGGGGGGCAGGAGGAAACACCATATATTTT
-	TRBJ1-5	TRBV5-1	many	CASSDSGGVNQPQHF	TGCGCCAGCAGCGACTCGGGGGGAGTCAATCAGCCCCAGCATTTT
-	TRBJ1-1	TRBV7-2	-	CASSLTGSLNTEAFF	TGTGCCAGCAGCCTCACAGGGAGCCTGAACACTGAAGCTTTCTTT
-	TRBJ1-1	TRBV6-5	few	CASSYSRQVNTEAFF	TGTGCCAGCAGTTACTCGCGACAGGTGAACACTGAAGCTTTCTTT
-	TRBJ1-2	TRBV6-2/TRBV6-3	few	CASSYLGAAGYTF	TGTGCCAGCAGTTATCTAGGGGCAGCTGGCTACACCTTC
-	TRBJ2-7	TRBV12-3/TRBV12-4	many	CASSFGTPYEQYF	TGTGCCAGCAGTTTTGGGACACCCTACGAGCAGTACTTC
TRBD2	TRBJ2-3	TRBV7-6	many	CASSLLAGTDTQYF	TGTGCCAGCAGCTTACTAGCGGGCACAGATACGCAGTATTTT
TRBD2	TRBJ2-3	TRBV5-5	few	CASSLVASGSPDTQYF	TGTGCCAGCAGCTTGGTGGCTAGCGGGAGTCCAGATACGCAGTATTTT
TRBD1	TRBJ1-5	TRBV12-3/TRBV12-4	few	CASSLEGRQGVIYQPQHF	TGTGCCAGCAGTTTAGAGGGAAGACAGGGGGTTATTTATCAGCCCCAGCATTTT
TRBD2	TRBJ2-1	TRBV19	many	CASSIAGVVLGYNEQFF	TGTGCCAGTAGCATAGCGGGAGTGGTTTTGGGCTACAATGAGCAGTTCTTC
-	TRBJ2-5	TRBV18	-	CASSLTTPGIETQYF	TGTGCCAGCTCACTAACGACACCAGGGATAGAGACCCAGTACTTC
-	TRBJ2-5	TRBV5-6	many	CASSPDEETQYF	TGTGCCAGCAGCCCAGACGAAGAGACCCAGTACTTC
TRBD1	TRBJ2-3	TRBV6-5	few	CASSYGTGGVTDTQYF	TGTGCCAGCAGTTATGGGACAGGGGGCGTGACCGATACGCAGTATTTT
-	TRBJ2-5	TRBV18	-	CASSPLKGGETQYF	TGTGCCAGCTCACCACTTAAGGGGGGAGAGACCCAGTACTTC
-	TRBJ1-2	TRBV20-1	few	CSAPTSPYNYTF	TGCAGTGCCCCGACATCGCCATACAACTACACCTTC
-	TRBJ2-3	TRBV20-1	many	CSARGMADTQYF	TGCAGTGCTAGGGGGATGGCAGATACGCAGTATTTT
-	TRBJ1-2	TRBV7-9	few	CASSLSRGFYGYTF	TGTGCCAGCAGCTTGTCCCGGGGATTCTATGGCTACACCTTC
TRBD2	TRBJ2-1	TRBV7-6	-	CASSSGRGGQFF	TGTGCCAGCAGCTCCGGGCGGGGGGGGCAGTTCTTC
TRBD1	TRBJ2-7	TRBV6-1	few	CASRTRDRGSYEQYF	TGTGCCAGCAGAACGCGGGACAGGGGATCCTACGAGCAGTACTTC
TRBD1	TRBJ1-4	TRBV24-1	-	CATSDSGTGGEKLFF	TGTGCCACCAGTGATTCCGGGACAGGGGGCGAAAAACTGTTTTTT
-	TRBJ2-3	TRBV6-1	many	CASRGPGPQDTQYF	TGTGCCAGCAGGGGCCCGGGACCTCAAGATACGCAGTATTTT
TRBD1	TRBJ2-3	TRBV24-1	many	CATSDSGTASTDTQYF	TGTGCCACCAGTGATTCAGGGACAGCTAGCACAGATACGCAGTATTTT
-	TRBJ2-1	TRBV20-1	few	CSAITLGYFSYNEQFF	TGCAGTGCTATTACCTTGGGATACTTCTCCTACAATGAGCAGTTCTTC
-	TRBJ2-7	TRBV5-1	-	CASSLGRGLDEQYF	TGCGCCAGCAGCTTGGGACGGGGACTGGACGAGCAGTACTTC
-	TRBJ2-1	TRBV3-1	many	CASSQDRGRGGVGNEQFF	TGTGCCAGCAGCCAAGATCGGGGACGGGGCGGAGTTGGAAATGAGCAGTTCTTC
TRBD1	TRBJ1-2	TRBV3-1	many	CASSQVTGGGYGYTF	TGTGCCAGCAGCCAGGTGACAGGGGGCGGCTATGGCTACACCTTC
TRBD2	TRBJ2-6	TRBV3-1	few	CASSHETSGSSGANVLTF	TGTGCCAGCAGCCATGAGACTAGCGGAAGCTCTGGGGCCAACGTCCTGACTTTC
-	TRBJ2-2	TRBV7-8	-	CASSLPRTEPNTGELFF	TGTGCCAGCAGCTTACCCCGGACAGAGCCGAACACCGGGGAGCTGTTTTTT